These 2 T cell receptor beta chains originate from one sample sequenced in a study of T cell responses to AZD1222 COVID-19 vaccine. Sequencing used immunoSEQ multiplex PCR; TCRdb keeps in-frame clones, though not all of them. The sample holds 95,000 to 150,000 clones, approximately 92% seen once. The sequencing used peripheral blood, collected on day 0 of AZD1222 vaccination. These receptor sequences come from an adult in good health.

This rearrangement joins TRBV27 to TRBJ1-1, with TRBD1 identical over 9 bases. V was clipped by 5 bases and J by 6 bases; unmatched bases: 7. This CDR3 region has 14 residues. CDR1 is MNHEY, CDR2 SMNVEV, per germline (reference sequence). The CDR3 protein is CASSPGTGSAEAFF. The CDR3 bases are TGTGCCAGCAGTCCCGGGACAGGGTCGGCTGAAGCTTTCTTT.

This clone has a single count. The chain joins TRBV27 to TRBJ1-2, with 7 nucleotides matching TRBD1. The length of the CDR3 is 15 residues. J gave up 7 bases and V 2 bases, and 10 bases lay outside the gene matches. Looked up from germline, CDR1 is MNHEY and CDR2 is SMNVEV (reference sequence). The CDR3 sequence is CASSLKAGGMGGYTF. As DNA, the CDR3 is TGTGCCAGCAGTTTAAAGGCAGGGGGTATGGGTGGCTACACCTTC.